These 22 T cell receptor beta chains were all obtained from the same sample, sequenced in a study of identical twins. TCRdb recomputed calls from the 5' RACE reads with MiXCR, one row per CDR3 protein. This sample has approximately 500,000 distinct CDR3 sequences, with roughly 26% found just once. The same data also went into a second study, on T cells expressing NK-cell markers.

Material for sequencing was CD4+ T cells sorted from blood. These receptors came from a young woman in good health.

The V and J genes are TRBV20-1 and TRBJ2-3, with no clear D. This CDR3 contains 17 residues. V gave up 4 bases and J gave up 4 bases, with 24 bases separating them. Looked up from germline, CDR1 is DFQATT and CDR2 is SNEGSKA (reference sequence). CDR3 sequence (DNA): TGCAGTGCTAAGTGGTGGCAGTCAGACTTTTGGGCAGATACGCAGTATTTT. Translated, it gives CSAKWWQSDFWADTQYF.

The rearrangement links TRBV7-9 to TRBJ1-2, with 11 bases lining up with TRBD1. Germline V gives CDR1 SEHNR, CDR2 FQNEAQ (reference sequence). V lost 4 bases, J lost 6 bases, and 13 bases stayed unmatched. The length of the CDR3 is 17 residues. CDR3 nucleotides: TGTGCCAGCAGCTCATCCGGGACAGGGGGATTGGGGCATGGCTACACCTTC. Translating it yields CASSSSGTGGLGHGYTF.

This chain uses TRBV10-2 with TRBJ2-4, with D possibly matching TRBD2 (6 bases). The CDR3 spans 18 residues. Germline V lookup: CDR1 WSHSY, CDR2 SAAADI. V lost 8 bases, J lost 0 bases, and 23 bases lay in between. The CDR3 sequence: CASSNLWQGGVAKNIQYF. In DNA form, the CDR3 reads TGCGCCAGCTCAAACCTGTGGCAGGGCGGGGTAGCCAAAAACATTCAGTACTTC.

This clonotype showed up many times. The chain has TRBV15 and TRBJ2-2, with D possibly matching TRBD2 (5 bases). The germline V and J ends were trimmed by 1 base and 4 bases, with 13 bases remaining between them. Germline CDR1 and CDR2: LNHNV and YYDKDF (reference sequence). CDR3 length equals 16 residues. The CDR3, as DNA: TGTGCCACCAGCAGAGCGGTACAAAGCGGCACCGGGGAGCTGTTTTTT. Protein sequence: CATSRAVQSGTGELFF.

The genes are TRBV10-3 and TRBJ2-1; unclear D gene. V was shortened by 7 bases and J by 4 bases, with 11 bases between the two germline ends. The CDR3 runs 13 residues. In germline, CDR1 is ENHRY, CDR2 SYGVKD. Here the CDR3 reads CAINTELYNEQFF. The CDR3 DNA reads TGTGCCATCAATACGGAACTTTACAATGAGCAGTTCTTC.

The V call is TRBV5-1, the J call TRBJ2-1; TRBD2 is a possible D gene (6 bases). This CDR3 has 15 residues. V was shortened by 2 bases and J by 3 bases, with 12 bases between the two germline ends. Germline loops: CDR1 SGHRS, CDR2 YFSETQ. CDR3 in DNA: TGCGCCAGCAGCTTTGCACCCGGGGGCTACAATGAGCAGTTCTTC. Protein: CASSFAPGGYNEQFF. Drawing the rest from reference TRBV5-1 and TRBJ2-1, the complete variable domain is KAGVTQTPRYLIKTRGQQVTLSCSPISGHRSVSWYQQTPGQGLQFLFEYFSETQRNKGNFPGRFSGRQFSNSRSEMNVSTLELGDSALYLCASSFAPGGYNEQFFGPGTRLTVL.

The chain links TRBV5-4 to TRBJ2-5, with D uncertain. The V end lost 4 bases, the J end lost 5 bases, and 12 bases lay between the germline ends. The V gene's germline CDR1 is SGHNT and CDR2 YYREEE (reference sequence). The CDR3 has 13 residues. The CDR3 region is CASSPGPLETQYF. The CDR3 bases are TGTGCCAGCAGCCCTGGCCCCTTGGAGACCCAGTACTTC.

The chain links TRBV5-6 to TRBJ1-1, with 11 nucleotides matching TRBD1. The germline V gene has CDR1 SGHDT and CDR2 YYEEEE. The CDR3 spans 15 residues. With V trimmed by 5 bases and J by 7 bases, 10 bases remained unmatched. The CDR3, as DNA: TGTGCCAGCAGGAGCGGGACAGGGGGACCTTATGAAGCTTTCTTT. Residues: CASRSGTGGPYEAFF.

The chain employs TRBV19 and TRBJ2-5; 10 positions agree with TRBD2. V lost 4 bases, J lost 2 bases, and 7 bases stayed unmatched. Germline loops: CDR1 LNHDA, CDR2 SQIVND (reference sequence). The length of the CDR3 is 16 residues. The CDR3 DNA sequence: TGTGCCAGTAGTACCCTTAGCGGGGGGTCACAAGAGACCCAGTACTTC. Translating gives CASSTLSGGSQETQYF.

The chain is built from TRBV29-1 and TRBJ2-7; D ambiguous. In germline, CDR1 is SQVTM, CDR2 ANQGSEA. Trimming shortened V by 7 bases and J by 6 bases, and 16 bases separated the two germline ends. The CDR3 has 12 residues. CDR3 amino acids: CSASRSAFEQYF. The CDR3 nucleotides read TGCAGCGCATCGAGATCCGCGTTCGAGCAGTACTTC.

This chain connects TRBV6-1 to TRBJ1-5, with D possibly TRBD1 on 6 matching bases. The CDR3 runs 13 residues. V was pared by 5 bases and J by 3 bases, with 8 bases between. Germline lookup yields CDR1 MNHNS and CDR2 SASEGT. This CDR3 reads CASSRTDNQPQHF. Here the CDR3 DNA reads TGTGCCAGCAGTAGGACAGACAATCAGCCCCAGCATTTT.

V is TRBV15 and J is TRBJ2-3, with 8 bases matching TRBD2. Germline CDR1 LNHNV, CDR2 YYDKDF (reference sequence). Losses at the gene ends were 6 bases for V and 3 bases for J; bases not matched to a gene: 2. The length of the CDR3 is 13 residues. CDR3 nucleotide sequence: TGTGCCACCAGGGCTAGCGGGACAGATACGCAGTATTTT. Translating it yields CATRASGTDTQYF.

This clonotype was recorded a few times. The CDR3 protein is CASTLTSGRLSTDTQYF. The CDR3 nucleotides are TGTGCCAGCACCCTGACTAGCGGGAGACTTAGCACAGATACGCAGTATTTT. The rearrangement links TRBV2 to TRBJ2-3, with TRBD2 matching over 12 bases. The CDR3 sequence is 17 residues long. Losses at the gene ends were 7 bases for V and 0 bases for J; bases not matched to a gene: 8. The germline V gene encodes CDR1 SNHLY and CDR2 FYNNEI. The entire variable domain, with the rest obtained from reference TRBV2 and TRBJ2-3, is as follows: EPEVTQTPSHQVTQMGQEVILRCVPISNHLYFYWYRQILGQKVEFLVSFYNNEISEKSEIFDDQFSVERPDGSNFTLKIRSTKLEDSAMYFCASTLTSGRLSTDTQYFGPGTRLTVL.

This clonotype was recorded a few times. The CDR3 region is CASSIRPGGGPDTQYF. The CDR3 region has the DNA TGTGCCAGCAGTATCCGACCGGGGGGAGGTCCAGATACGCAGTATTTT. J is TRBJ2-3 and V is TRBV12-3 or TRBV12-4; 7 nucleotides match TRBD2. The ends lost 5 bases at V and 4 bases at J; junction bases unmatched: 12. This CDR3 is built from 16 residues.

The chain is built from TRBV20-1 and TRBJ2-1; 9 nucleotides align to TRBD2. The germline V gene encodes CDR1 DFQATT and CDR2 SNEGSKA (reference sequence). V trimming: 0 bases; J trimming: 0 bases; junction bases outside the gene matches: 6. The CDR3 is 17 amino acids. Here the CDR3 reads CSARDQSGRSSYNEQFF. CDR3 DNA sequence: TGCAGTGCTAGAGATCAAAGCGGGAGGTCCTCCTACAATGAGCAGTTCTTC.

The chain uses TRBV12-3 or TRBV12-4 and TRBJ1-6; tentatively, D is TRBD1 (5 bases). V lost 5 bases, J lost 10 bases, and 15 bases lay in between. This CDR3 region has 14 residues. As DNA, the CDR3 is TGTGCCAGCAGTCTAGGGAGGGGCGGGTCACCCCTCCACTTT. Protein sequence: CASSLGRGGSPLHF.

This clonotype was counted many times. The chain recombines TRBV6-2 or TRBV6-3 with TRBJ2-7; D unclear. The germline V gene encodes CDR1 MNHEY and CDR2 SVGEGT. The CDR3 runs to 12 residues. Trimming took 0 bases from V and 2 from J, leaving 2 bases between them. In DNA, the CDR3 is TGTGCCAGCAGTTACTCCGCCTACGAGCAGTACTTC. As protein: CASSYSAYEQYF.

This clonotype was observed a few times. The chain couples TRBV29-1 to TRBJ2-5, with 7 positions matching TRBD1. The CDR3 consists of 12 residues. Germline V gene lookup returns CDR1 SQVTM and CDR2 ANQGSEA. V shed 6 bases, J shed 5 bases, and the junction held 6 bases outside the gene matches. In DNA, the CDR3 is TGCAGCGTGAACAGGGGCCGGGAGACCCAGTACTTC. It is translated as CSVNRGRETQYF.

The chain recombines TRBV7-3 with TRBJ2-2; D is unresolved. Trimming took off 2 bases at V and 5 bases at J, with 9 bases between the two ends. Germline CDR1 is SGHTA and CDR2 is FQGTGA. There are 14 residues in the CDR3. The CDR3: CASSLGQMTGELFF. The DNA of the CDR3 is TGTGCCAGCAGCTTAGGGCAGATGACCGGGGAGCTGTTTTTT.

The chain employs TRBV20-1 and TRBJ2-5; D uncertain. In germline, CDR1 is DFQATT, CDR2 SNEGSKA (reference sequence). The CDR3 totals 13 residues. The V end lost 0 bases, the J end lost 10 bases, and 15 bases lay between the germline ends. The CDR3 bases are TGCAGTGCTAGAGATGATGGGCTACGGGTCCAGTACTTC. It translates to CSARDDGLRVQYF.

This clonotype has only a few counts. This chain connects TRBV12-3 or TRBV12-4 to TRBJ1-1; D is unresolved. This CDR3 is built from 12 residues. The V end lost 4 bases, the J end lost 1 base, and 4 bases lay between the germline ends. The CDR3 reads CASSYSNTEAFF. The CDR3, as DNA: TGTGCCAGCAGTTACTCGAACACTGAAGCTTTCTTT.

The chain is built from TRBV6-1 and TRBJ2-3; D may be TRBD1 (6 bases). V dropped 6 bases and J dropped 2 bases, with 15 bases sitting between them. The germline gives CDR1 MNHNS, CDR2 SASEGT. This CDR3 is 15 amino acids long. The CDR3 reads CASRKRTAITDTQYF. In DNA form, the CDR3 reads TGTGCCAGCAGGAAACGGACAGCGATCACAGATACGCAGTATTTT.